This T cell receptor beta chain originates from a study of blood T cell repertoires in COVID-19. Study-wide context: Whether acute or convalescent, the COVID-19 samples came from the United States, Italy and Spain.

This CDR3 contains 15 residues. V lost 0 bases to trimming and J lost 5 bases; unmatched junction nucleotides: 6. Germline V gene sequence: CDR1 ENHRY, CDR2 SYGVKD. Authors' methods: By means of reference gene primer amplification, nucleated cell counts were estimated. The method was immunoSEQ multiplex PCR; TCRdb's version includes in-frame clones alone and lacks a portion of them. Clonal size and the V and J genes are those of that table, whereas D and trimming came from the DNA. Here the sample spans about 63,000 clones, roughly 80% being singletons. Input material: PBMCs or T cells enriched from blood (not recorded which). The TCR was taken from a woman aged 40 to 55 with acute COVID-19. This chain connects TRBV10-3 to TRBJ1-1; 7 bases align to TRBD1. CDR3 bases: TGTGCCATCAGTGAGTCGGCGGCAGGGGGGACTGAAGCTTTCTTT. Amino acids: CAISESAAGGTEAFF.